This T cell receptor beta chain comes out of a study of OX40 agonist ivuxolimab in advanced cancers. Comment on this clone: Its antigen is not known.

Overall study findings and caveats: At doses 0.1 to 3.0 mg/kg, CD4+ and CD8+ clones expanded.

Here immunoSEQ multiplex PCR was the method, and the copy in TCRdb shows in-frame clones only, minus some. The data hold tens of thousands of clones, with 70% to 90% observed a single time. The germline gives CDR1 SGHTA, CDR2 FQGNSA. V shed 5 bases, J shed 2 bases, and the junction held 4 bases outside the gene matches. The CDR3 sequence is 14 residues long. The receptor's source is an adult with an advanced solid tumor such as melanoma, head and neck, liver or kidney cancer. This sequence joins TRBV7-2 and TRBJ2-7; 9 bases agree with TRBD1. This specimen consisted of CD4+ or CD8+ T cells sorted from blood, obtained in a trial of the OX40 agonist ivuxolimab. The CDR3 is CASSRDRVTYEQYF. The CDR3 nucleotides are TGTGCCAGCAGCCGGGACAGGGTTACCTACGAGCAGTACTTC.